This entry is about one TCR beta chain. The antigen remains undetermined. Its ends do not fully match the called genes, so a read error is possible. Unsorted bulk tissue (roughly 17-32 mg) underwent RNA and DNA co-extraction. Every tumor was sampled at five separate regions. This entry comes from a study of tumor-infiltrating lymphocytes in primary liver carcinoma. As for the study in general: Stage T1-T3 N0M0 tumors measured 4.2 to 10 cm at most. Study conclusions and caveats: Relative to blood, tumors carried a significantly larger fraction of the repertoire in their top 250 clones (p = 0.039). Tumor region pairs outstripped tumor-adjacent and tumor-blood pairs in overlap.

Production of TCR beta cDNA used approximately 0.55 ug total RNA together with a constant-region primer. Libraries of TCR beta came from three nested multiplex PCR rounds with slightly modified ARM-PCR. PCR rounds one and two used TRBV1-TRBV30 forward primers with a C-beta reverse primer for 10 cycles each. TCRdb passed the multiplex PCR reads through MiXCR, listing each CDR3 protein once. The data contain roughly 100,000 distinct CDR3 sequences, approximately 78% of them seen just once; the ten biggest clones take up approximately 21%. The CDR3 loop spans 12 amino acids. Germline CDR1 is SGHDN and CDR2 is FVKESK.

The TCR comes from a man between 35 and 55 years old with primary liver carcinoma and hepatitis B virus infection. Material: liver tumor tissue from sampling region 3. Subset here: tumor region T3, left-lateral pole. The gene calls are TRBV14 and TRBJ2-5; D is unresolved. CDR3 residues: CVSSQNEETQYF. DNA of the CDR3: TGTGTCAGCAGCCAAAACGAAGAGACCCAGTACTTC.